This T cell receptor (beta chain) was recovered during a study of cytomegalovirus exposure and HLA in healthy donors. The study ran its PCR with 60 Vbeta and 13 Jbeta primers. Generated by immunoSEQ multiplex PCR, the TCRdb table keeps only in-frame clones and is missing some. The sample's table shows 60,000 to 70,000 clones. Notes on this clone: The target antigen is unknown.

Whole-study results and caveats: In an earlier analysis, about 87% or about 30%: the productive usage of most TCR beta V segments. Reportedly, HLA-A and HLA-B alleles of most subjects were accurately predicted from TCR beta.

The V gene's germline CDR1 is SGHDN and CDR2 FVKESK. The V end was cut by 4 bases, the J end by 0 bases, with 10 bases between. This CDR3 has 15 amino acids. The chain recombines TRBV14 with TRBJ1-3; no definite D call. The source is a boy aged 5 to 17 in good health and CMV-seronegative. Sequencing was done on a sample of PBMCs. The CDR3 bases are TGTGCCAGCAGCCCACGGAGGAGCTCTGGAAACACCATATATTTT. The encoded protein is CASSPRRSSGNTIYF. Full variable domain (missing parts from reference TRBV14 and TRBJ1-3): EAGVTQFPSHSVIEKGQTVTLRCDPISGHDNLYWYRRVMGKEIKFLLHFVKESKQDESGMPNNRFLAERTGGTYSTLKVQPAELEDSGVYFCASSPRRSSGNTIYFGEGSWLTVV.